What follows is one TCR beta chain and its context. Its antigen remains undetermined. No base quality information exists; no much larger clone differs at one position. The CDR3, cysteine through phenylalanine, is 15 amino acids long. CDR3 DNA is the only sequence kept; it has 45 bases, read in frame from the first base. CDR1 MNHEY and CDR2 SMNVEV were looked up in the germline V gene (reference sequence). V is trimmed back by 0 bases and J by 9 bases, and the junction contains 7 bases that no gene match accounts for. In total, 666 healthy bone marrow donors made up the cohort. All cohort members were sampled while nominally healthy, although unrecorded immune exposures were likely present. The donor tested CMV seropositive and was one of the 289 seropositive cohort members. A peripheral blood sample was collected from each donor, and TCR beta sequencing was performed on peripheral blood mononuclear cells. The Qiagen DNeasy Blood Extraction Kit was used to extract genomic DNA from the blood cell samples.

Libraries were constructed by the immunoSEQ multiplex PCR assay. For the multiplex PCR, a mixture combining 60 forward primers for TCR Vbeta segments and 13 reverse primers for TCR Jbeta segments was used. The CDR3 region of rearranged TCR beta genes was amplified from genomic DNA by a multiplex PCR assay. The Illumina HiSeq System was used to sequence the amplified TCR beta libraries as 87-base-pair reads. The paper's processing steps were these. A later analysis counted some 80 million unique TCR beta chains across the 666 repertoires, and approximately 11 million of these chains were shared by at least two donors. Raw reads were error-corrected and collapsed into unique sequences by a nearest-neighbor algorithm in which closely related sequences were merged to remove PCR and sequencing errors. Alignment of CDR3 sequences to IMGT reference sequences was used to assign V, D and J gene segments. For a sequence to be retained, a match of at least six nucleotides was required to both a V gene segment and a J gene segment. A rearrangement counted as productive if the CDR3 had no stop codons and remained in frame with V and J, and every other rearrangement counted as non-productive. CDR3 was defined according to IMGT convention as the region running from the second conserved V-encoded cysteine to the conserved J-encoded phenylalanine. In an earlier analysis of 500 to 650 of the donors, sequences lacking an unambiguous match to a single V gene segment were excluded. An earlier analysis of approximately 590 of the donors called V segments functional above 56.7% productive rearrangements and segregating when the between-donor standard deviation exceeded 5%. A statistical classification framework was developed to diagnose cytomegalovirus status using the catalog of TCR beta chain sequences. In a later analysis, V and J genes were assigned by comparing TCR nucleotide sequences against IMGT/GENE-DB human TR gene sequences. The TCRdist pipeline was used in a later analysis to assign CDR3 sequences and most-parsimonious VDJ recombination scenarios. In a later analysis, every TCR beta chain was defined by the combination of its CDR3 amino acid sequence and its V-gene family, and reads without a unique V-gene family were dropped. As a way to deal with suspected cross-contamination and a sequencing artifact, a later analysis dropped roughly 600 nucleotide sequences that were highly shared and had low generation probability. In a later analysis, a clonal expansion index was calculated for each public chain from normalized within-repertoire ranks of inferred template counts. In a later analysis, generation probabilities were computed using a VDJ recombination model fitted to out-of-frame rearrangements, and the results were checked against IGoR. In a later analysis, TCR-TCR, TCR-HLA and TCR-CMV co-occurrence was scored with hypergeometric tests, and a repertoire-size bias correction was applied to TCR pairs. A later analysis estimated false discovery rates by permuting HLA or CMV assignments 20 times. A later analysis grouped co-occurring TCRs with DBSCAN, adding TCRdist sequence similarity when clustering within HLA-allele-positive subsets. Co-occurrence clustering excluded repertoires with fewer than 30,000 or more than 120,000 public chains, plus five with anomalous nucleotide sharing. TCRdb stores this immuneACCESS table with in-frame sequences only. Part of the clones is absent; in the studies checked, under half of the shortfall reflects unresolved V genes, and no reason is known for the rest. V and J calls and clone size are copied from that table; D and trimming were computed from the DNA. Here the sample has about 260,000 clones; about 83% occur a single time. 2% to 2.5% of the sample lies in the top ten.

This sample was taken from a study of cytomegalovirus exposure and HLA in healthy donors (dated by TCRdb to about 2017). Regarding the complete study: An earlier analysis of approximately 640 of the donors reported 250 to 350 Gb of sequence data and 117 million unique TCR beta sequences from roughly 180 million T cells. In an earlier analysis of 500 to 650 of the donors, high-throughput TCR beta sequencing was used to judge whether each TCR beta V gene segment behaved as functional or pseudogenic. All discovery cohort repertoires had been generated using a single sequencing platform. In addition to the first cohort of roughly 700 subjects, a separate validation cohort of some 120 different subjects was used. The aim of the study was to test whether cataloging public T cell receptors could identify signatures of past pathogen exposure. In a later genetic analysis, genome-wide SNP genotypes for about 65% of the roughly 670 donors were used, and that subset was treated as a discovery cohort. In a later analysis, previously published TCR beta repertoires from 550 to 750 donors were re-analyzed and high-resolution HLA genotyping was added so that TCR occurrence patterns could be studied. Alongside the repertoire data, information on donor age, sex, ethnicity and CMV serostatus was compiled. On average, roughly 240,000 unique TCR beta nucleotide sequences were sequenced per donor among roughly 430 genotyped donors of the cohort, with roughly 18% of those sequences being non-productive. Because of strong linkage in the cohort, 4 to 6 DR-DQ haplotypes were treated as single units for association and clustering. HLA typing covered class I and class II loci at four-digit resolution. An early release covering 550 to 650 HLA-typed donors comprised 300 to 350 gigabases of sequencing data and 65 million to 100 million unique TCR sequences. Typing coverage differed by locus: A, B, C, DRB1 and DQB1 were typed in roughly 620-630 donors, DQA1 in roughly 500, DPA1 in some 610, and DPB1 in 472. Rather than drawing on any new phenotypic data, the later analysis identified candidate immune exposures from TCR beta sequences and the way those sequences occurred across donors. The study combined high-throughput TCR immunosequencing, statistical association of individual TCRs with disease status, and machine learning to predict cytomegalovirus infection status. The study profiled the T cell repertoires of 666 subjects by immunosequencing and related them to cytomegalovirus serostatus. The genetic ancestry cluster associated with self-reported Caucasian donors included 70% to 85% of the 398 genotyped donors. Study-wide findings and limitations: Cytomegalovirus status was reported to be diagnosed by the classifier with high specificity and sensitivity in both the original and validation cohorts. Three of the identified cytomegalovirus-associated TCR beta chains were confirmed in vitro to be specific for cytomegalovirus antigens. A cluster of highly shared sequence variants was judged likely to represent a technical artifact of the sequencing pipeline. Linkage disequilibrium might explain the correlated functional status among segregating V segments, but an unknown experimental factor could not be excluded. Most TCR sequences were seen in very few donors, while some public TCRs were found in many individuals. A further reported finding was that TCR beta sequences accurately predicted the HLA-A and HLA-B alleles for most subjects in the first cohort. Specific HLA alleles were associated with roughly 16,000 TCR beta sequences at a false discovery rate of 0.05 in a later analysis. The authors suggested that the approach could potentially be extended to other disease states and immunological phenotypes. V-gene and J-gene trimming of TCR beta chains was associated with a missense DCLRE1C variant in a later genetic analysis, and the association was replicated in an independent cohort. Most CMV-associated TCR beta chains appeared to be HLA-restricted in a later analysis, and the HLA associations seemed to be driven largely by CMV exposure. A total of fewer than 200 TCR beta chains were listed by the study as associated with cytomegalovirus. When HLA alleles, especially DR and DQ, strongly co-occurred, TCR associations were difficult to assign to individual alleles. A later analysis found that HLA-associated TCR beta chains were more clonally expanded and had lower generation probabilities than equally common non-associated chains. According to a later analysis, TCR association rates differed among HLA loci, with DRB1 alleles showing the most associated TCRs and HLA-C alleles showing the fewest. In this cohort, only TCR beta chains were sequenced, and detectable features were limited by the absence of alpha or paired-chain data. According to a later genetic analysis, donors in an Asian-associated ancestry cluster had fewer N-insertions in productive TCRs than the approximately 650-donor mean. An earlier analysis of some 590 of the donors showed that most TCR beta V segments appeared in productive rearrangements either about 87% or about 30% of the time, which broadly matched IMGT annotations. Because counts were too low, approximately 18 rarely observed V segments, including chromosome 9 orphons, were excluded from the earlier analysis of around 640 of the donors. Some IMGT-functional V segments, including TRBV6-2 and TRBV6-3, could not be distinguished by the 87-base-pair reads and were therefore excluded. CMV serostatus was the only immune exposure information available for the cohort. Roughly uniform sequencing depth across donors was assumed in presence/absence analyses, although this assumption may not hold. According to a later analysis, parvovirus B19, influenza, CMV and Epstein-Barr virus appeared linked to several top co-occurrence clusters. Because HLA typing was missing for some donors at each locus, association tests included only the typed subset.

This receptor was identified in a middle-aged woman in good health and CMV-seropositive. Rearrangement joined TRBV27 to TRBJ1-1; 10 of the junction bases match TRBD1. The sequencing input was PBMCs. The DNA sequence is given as TGTGCCAGCAGTTTATCGACAGGGGGCGGGACTAAAGCTTTCTTT. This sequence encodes CASSLSTGGGTKAFF.